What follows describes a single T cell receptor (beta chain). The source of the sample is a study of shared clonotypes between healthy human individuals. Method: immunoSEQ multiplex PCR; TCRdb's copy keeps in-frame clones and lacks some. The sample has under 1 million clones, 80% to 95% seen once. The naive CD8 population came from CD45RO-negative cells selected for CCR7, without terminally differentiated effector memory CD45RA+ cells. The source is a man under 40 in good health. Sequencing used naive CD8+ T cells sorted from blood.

The CDR3 bases are TGTGCCAGCAGCAAACGGACAGGGATCCCCACAGATACGCAGTATTTT. Its translation is CASSKRTGIPTDTQYF. This chain uses TRBV7-9 with TRBJ2-3; 8 positions match TRBD1. V trimming: 5 bases; J trimming: 2 bases; junction bases outside the gene matches: 9. The CDR3 loop spans 16 amino acids. CDR1 SEHNR and CDR2 FQNEAQ come from the germline V gene (reference sequence). The entire variable domain, with the rest obtained from reference TRBV7-9 and TRBJ2-3, is as follows: DTGVSQNPRHKITKRGQNVTFRCDPISEHNRLYWYRQTLGQGPEFLTYFQNEAQLEKSRLLSDRFSAERPKGSFSTLEIQRTEQGDSAMYLCASSKRTGIPTDTQYFGPGTRLTVL.